The rows below give T cell receptor beta chains drawn from one sample of a study of blood T cell repertoires in COVID-19. The assay was immunoSEQ multiplex PCR, and TCRdb's table has in-frame clones only and misses some. The sample holds 88,000 or so clones, more than 75% seen once. Sequencing was done on a sample of peripheral blood. The receptors were gathered from a human donor in a cohort sampled during active COVID-19. The CDR3 runs from the conserved cysteine through the conserved F or W. The D gene is left open where the match is weak. Some rows have no size entry. The others give once, few or many, or a class for an expanded clone.

size: .; J: TRBJ1-1; D: .; V: TRBV12-5; DNA: TGTGCTAGTGGTTTGGCGACAGAGGCAACTGAAGCTTTCTTT; CDR3: CASGLATEATEAFF
size: .; J: TRBJ1-3; D: .; V: TRBV18; DNA: TGTGCCAGCTCACTGGCAGCCAGCGACTCTGGAAACACCATATATTTT; CDR3: CASSLAASDSGNTIYF
size: .; J: TRBJ1-4; D: .; V: TRBV4-1; DNA: TGCGCCAGCACCGTGCAGTGGACAGCGAATGAAAAACTGTTTTTT; CDR3: CASTVQWTANEKLFF
size: .; J: TRBJ1-3; D: TRBD1; V: TRBV28; DNA: TGTGCCAGCAGACGTAAGGGACAGGCTTATGGAAACACCATATATTTT; CDR3: CASRRKGQAYGNTIYF
size: .; J: TRBJ2-7; D: .; V: TRBV5-1; DNA: TGCGCCAGCAGCCCCTCATCAGGGTTCTCCTACGAGCAGTACTTC; CDR3: CASSPSSGFSYEQYF
size: .; J: TRBJ2-1; D: .; V: TRBV10-3; DNA: TGTGCCATCAGTGAGCCCGAGACTAGAGGTTACAATGAGCAGTTCTTC; CDR3: CAISEPETRGYNEQFF
size: .; J: TRBJ2-1; D: TRBD1; V: TRBV7-9; DNA: TGTGCCAGCAGCTTAAGGGACAGACCCTACAATGAGCAGTTCTTC; CDR3: CASSLRDRPYNEQFF
size: .; J: TRBJ2-1; D: TRBD2; V: TRBV9; DNA: TGTGCCAGCAGCGTGGACTTAGCGGGGAGAACCTACAATGAGCAGTTCTTC; CDR3: CASSVDLAGRTYNEQFF
size: .; J: TRBJ2-7; D: TRBD2; V: TRBV3-1/TRBV3-2; DNA: TGTGCCAGCAGCCAAGATTTAGGGGAGGGCTACGAGCAGTACTTC; CDR3: CASSQDLGEGYEQYF
size: .; J: TRBJ2-1; D: TRBD2; V: TRBV3-1/TRBV3-2; DNA: TGTGCCAGCAGCCAAGGAGAGAAATGTTCAGCGGGAGCCCCCTACAATGAGCAGTTCTTC; CDR3: CASSQGEKCSAGAPYNEQFF
size: .; J: TRBJ1-5; D: .; V: TRBV3-1/TRBV3-2; DNA: TGTGCCAGCAGCCAAGTCGGTCAGCCCCAGCATTTT; CDR3: CASSQVGQPQHF
size: .; J: TRBJ1-1; D: .; V: TRBV7-2; DNA: TGTGCCAGCAGCTTCGGGGGGGGCACTGAAGCTTTCTTT; CDR3: CASSFGGGTEAFF
size: .; J: TRBJ2-3; D: TRBD2; V: TRBV3-1/TRBV3-2; DNA: TGTGCCAGCAGCTTGATGGGACTAGCGGGACGAGATACGCAGTATTTT; CDR3: CASSLMGLAGRDTQYF
size: .; J: TRBJ2-7; D: .; V: TRBV20-1; DNA: TGCAGTGCTAGCAGGGCCCACGAGCAGTACTTC; CDR3: CSASRAHEQYF
size: few; J: TRBJ2-7; D: .; V: TRBV24-1; DNA: TGTGCCACCAGTGATTCGAGGGCACCCGAGCAGTACTTC; CDR3: CATSDSRAPEQYF
size: .; J: TRBJ1-4; D: .; V: TRBV7-4; DNA: TGTGCCAGCAGGATACCAACGGGAGGATCAAATGAAAAACTGTTTTTT; CDR3: CASRIPTGGSNEKLFF
size: .; J: TRBJ1-4; D: .; V: TRBV4-2; DNA: TGTGCCAGCAGCCCAGTGGAGGGCTCCGCGGAAGAAAAACTGTTTTTT; CDR3: CASSPVEGSAEEKLFF
size: .; J: TRBJ2-5; D: TRBD2; V: TRBV28; DNA: TGTGCCAGCGGTACTCCGGTCGATAGCGGGAGGGAGACCCAGTACTTC; CDR3: CASGTPVDSGRETQYF
size: .; J: TRBJ1-1; D: .; V: TRBV7-8; DNA: TGTGCCAGCAGCTTCCCTGCCGGGATGAACACTGAAGCTTTCTTT; CDR3: CASSFPAGMNTEAFF
size: once; J: TRBJ1-5; D: .; V: TRBV5-6; DNA: TGTGCCAGCAGCTTCGGGGGGCATAGCAATCAGCCCCAGCATTTT; CDR3: CASSFGGHSNQPQHF
size: .; J: TRBJ2-1; D: TRBD2; V: TRBV9; DNA: TGTGCCAGCAGCTCTCGGACTAGCTCCTACAATGAGCAGTTCTTC; CDR3: CASSSRTSSYNEQFF
size: .; J: TRBJ2-5; D: .; V: TRBV7-9; DNA: TGTGCCAGCAGCTTACCCACTAAACAAGAGACCCAGTACTTC; CDR3: CASSLPTKQETQYF
size: .; J: TRBJ2-1; D: .; V: TRBV5-6; DNA: TGTGCCAGCATCCCAATAGCGGATAGCTCCTACAATGAGCAGTTCTTC; CDR3: CASIPIADSSYNEQFF
size: few; J: TRBJ2-7; D: .; V: TRBV20-1; DNA: TGCAGTGCTAGTCGCGGGGCCCCTAACGAGCAGTACTTC; CDR3: CSASRGAPNEQYF
size: .; J: TRBJ2-3; D: .; V: TRBV5-1; DNA: TGCGCCAGCAGCTTGGGACAGATCAGTAGCACAGATACGCAGTATTTT; CDR3: CASSLGQISSTDTQYF
size: .; J: TRBJ2-1; D: TRBD2; V: TRBV28; DNA: TGTGCCAGCTTCGGGCTTCTAGCGGGAACCTACAATGAGCAGTTCTTC; CDR3: CASFGLLAGTYNEQFF
size: once; J: TRBJ2-5; D: .; V: TRBV18; DNA: TGTGCCAGCTCACCTACGAGAGGAGAAGAGACCCAGTACTTC; CDR3: CASSPTRGEETQYF
size: .; J: TRBJ2-3; D: TRBD2; V: TRBV6-5; DNA: TGTGCCAGCAGTTTTTTGGGGGGGTATGGGGATACGCAGTATTTT; CDR3: CASSFLGGYGDTQYF
size: .; J: TRBJ2-7; D: .; V: TRBV6-2/TRBV6-3; DNA: TGTGCCAGCAGTTACGGGTACAGCGGAACGAGTGAGCAGTACTTC; CDR3: CASSYGYSGTSEQYF
size: .; J: TRBJ2-5; D: .; V: TRBV18; DNA: TGTGCCAGCTCACAAAACGGCATATCGGGGGAGACCCAGTACTTC; CDR3: CASSQNGISGETQYF
size: .; J: TRBJ2-3; D: TRBD1; V: TRBV5-4; DNA: TGTGCCACCCGGACAGGGGGTACCGATACGCAGTATTTT; CDR3: CATRTGGTDTQYF
size: many; J: TRBJ1-2; D: TRBD1; V: TRBV29-1; DNA: TGCAGCGTGGACGGGGCAGGGGGCATAGGCTACACCTTC; CDR3: CSVDGAGGIGYTF
size: .; J: TRBJ2-7; D: .; V: TRBV19; DNA: TGTGCCAGTAGTAAGGCAGGGGCCTACGAGCAGTACTTC; CDR3: CASSKAGAYEQYF
size: .; J: TRBJ2-4; D: TRBD1; V: TRBV19; DNA: TGTGCCAGTAGTACGGGGACAGGGGGAGACATTCAGTACTTC; CDR3: CASSTGTGGDIQYF
size: once; J: TRBJ1-1; D: .; V: TRBV3-1/TRBV3-2; DNA: TGTGCCAGCAGCCAAGAAGGCGGGAACACTGAAGCTTTCTTT; CDR3: CASSQEGGNTEAFF
size: .; J: TRBJ2-5; D: .; V: TRBV5-6; DNA: TGTGCCAGCAGCCGAGTCGCTAGCTACCAAGAGACCCAGTACTTC; CDR3: CASSRVASYQETQYF
size: .; J: TRBJ2-7; D: TRBD2; V: TRBV18; DNA: TGTGCCAGCTCACCCCCGGGAGGTCAACCCTACGAGCAGTACTTC; CDR3: CASSPPGGQPYEQYF
size: .; J: TRBJ1-2; D: .; V: TRBV7-6; DNA: TGTGCCAGCAGCTTAGCGGGGAGGACTCTCTATGGCTACACCTTC; CDR3: CASSLAGRTLYGYTF
size: .; J: TRBJ2-4; D: .; V: TRBV15; DNA: TGTGCCACCAGCAGAGGGCTGGTCCTAGCCAAAAACATTCAGTACTTC; CDR3: CATSRGLVLAKNIQYF
size: .; J: TRBJ2-1; D: TRBD2; V: TRBV7-9; DNA: TGTGCCAGCAGCCTCGGGACTAGCGGATACAATGAGCAGTTCTTC; CDR3: CASSLGTSGYNEQFF
size: .; J: TRBJ2-5; D: .; V: TRBV23-1; DNA: TGCGCCAGCAGTCACCTGCGGAACAGGGAAGAAGAGACCCAGTACTTC; CDR3: CASSHLRNREEETQYF
size: .; J: TRBJ2-5; D: .; V: TRBV3-1/TRBV3-2; DNA: TGTGCCAGCAGCCCGCCCGGGATCCAAGAGACCCAGTACTTC; CDR3: CASSPPGIQETQYF
size: .; J: TRBJ2-2; D: TRBD1; V: TRBV7-8; DNA: TGTGCCAGCAGCTCCGGGACAGGGCGTACCGGGGAGCTGTTTTTT; CDR3: CASSSGTGRTGELFF
size: .; J: TRBJ2-7; D: .; V: TRBV29-1; DNA: TGCAGCGTTGAAGATGGAGGGTCCTACGAGCAGTACTTC; CDR3: CSVEDGGSYEQYF
size: .; J: TRBJ2-5; D: TRBD2; V: TRBV7-6; DNA: TGTGCCAGCAGCCCCTTAACTAGCGGGAGGAGAGGGCAAGAGACCCAGTACTTC; CDR3: CASSPLTSGRRGQETQYF
size: .; J: TRBJ2-6; D: .; V: TRBV18; DNA: TGTGCCAGCTCACCCTTTCTCGGACAAGGGGGCTCTGGGGCCAACGTCCTGACTTTC; CDR3: CASSPFLGQGGSGANVLTF
size: .; J: TRBJ2-7; D: .; V: TRBV5-4; DNA: TGTGCCAGCAGCTTGGGGCAGGGGACATCAGACGAGCAGTACTTC; CDR3: CASSLGQGTSDEQYF
size: few; J: TRBJ2-7; D: TRBD2; V: TRBV7-2; DNA: TGTGCCAGCAGCTTAGCAGGACTAGCTGTAGTTAACGAGCAGTACTTC; CDR3: CASSLAGLAVVNEQYF
size: .; J: TRBJ1-1; D: TRBD1; V: TRBV5-4; DNA: TGTGCCAGCAGCATAGCAGGGGGGCTCACTGAAGCTTTCTTT; CDR3: CASSIAGGLTEAFF
size: once; J: TRBJ1-1; D: .; V: TRBV19; DNA: TGTGCCAGTAGCTCCAGGGGTGTCACTGAAGCTTTCTTT; CDR3: CASSSRGVTEAFF
size: .; J: TRBJ2-3; D: .; V: TRBV11-3; DNA: TGTGCCAGCAGCCGCACACGGGTCGGAGATACGCAGTATTTT; CDR3: CASSRTRVGDTQYF
size: .; J: TRBJ2-1; D: TRBD2; V: TRBV19; DNA: TGTGCCAGTAGTATTCAGCTAGCGGTAAATGAGCAGTTCTTC; CDR3: CASSIQLAVNEQFF
size: .; J: TRBJ2-1; D: .; V: TRBV20-1; DNA: TGCAGTGCTAGTAAGAGACAGGTCCATGAGCAGTTCTTC; CDR3: CSASKRQVHEQFF